This entry concerns a single TCR beta chain. Its matching antigen is unknown. Measured with immunoSEQ multiplex PCR; TCRdb has only the in-frame clones, and not every one. The table includes approximately 160,000 clones, around 90% detected once. This entry comes from a study of cytomegalovirus exposure and HLA in healthy donors. Whole-study context: The same platform was used for the 90 to 150 validation repertoires as for the approximately 630 first-cohort repertoires, as reported in a later analysis. Whole-study results and caveats: In vitro, three CMV-associated chains proved specific for CMV antigens. Most TCR sequences showed up rarely, but some public TCRs showed up in many donors. The study flagged approximately 180 TCR beta chains as cytomegalovirus-associated.

Trimming removed 4 bases at V and 2 bases at J, with 12 bases between. The germline V gene encodes CDR1 MNHEY and CDR2 SMNVEV (reference sequence). The CDR3 loop spans 14 amino acids. Sequenced: PBMCs. This TCR came from a woman younger than 30 in good health and CMV-seropositive. The genes are TRBV27 and TRBJ2-7, with a weak D call TRBD2 (6 bases). CDR3 residues: CASSSSGLPYEQYF. CDR3 sequence (DNA): TGTGCCAGCAGTTCGAGCGGGCTTCCCTACGAGCAGTACTTC.